The clone carrying this T cell receptor (beta chain) is judged medium-sized. Its antigen remains unknown. Mismatch with germline at one junction end may stem from a read error. This entry is derived from a study of T-cell reconstitution after alpha-beta-depleted transplantation in children. Study results and caveats: The study reportedly traced alpha-beta T cells about two months after transplant to several hundred expanded graft clones. Diversity and T-cell counts at one year after transplant derived mostly from new T cells.

Unique molecular identifiers were incorporated during preparation of the TCRbeta library. TCRdb re-called the PCR reads through MiXCR, storing one row per CDR3 protein. There are about 200,000 distinct CDR3 sequences in the sample; 5% to 7.5% occur only once, and 4.5% lies in the top ten. The CDR3 covers 11 residues. This receptor was obtained from a girl in the first two years of life with combined immunodeficiency, due to receive a stem cell transplant. The V gene is TRBV12-3 or TRBV12-4, the J gene TRBJ2-5; the D is unclear. Sequenced material: PBMCs, taken before TCRalphabeta/CD19-depleted stem cell transplant. The CDR3 DNA reads as TGCGCCAGCAGCTTGGGAGAGACCCAGTACTTC. Protein product: CASSLGETQYF.